This is a list of T cell receptor beta chains from one sample in a study of blood T cells in healthy people across ages. TCRdb re-called the 5' RACE reads through MiXCR, storing one row per CDR3 protein. This sample has 1.5 million to 2 million distinct CDR3 sequences, with less than 50% found just once. The sequenced sample was blood. Source of these receptors: a woman aged 40 to 55 in good health. Both conserved end residues are part of each CDR3. The D gene is left open where the match is weak. Only part of the rows carry a size: once, few, many, or a class if the clone is expanded.

j_gene	v_gene	d_gene	abundance	CDR3aa	CDR3nt
TRBJ2-1	TRBV6-5	-	once	CASIISRGPGDEQFF	TGTGCTAGCATAATATCGCGGGGGCCAGGTGATGAGCAGTTCTTC
TRBJ2-3	TRBV6-6	-	few	CASSSPAGTSTDTQYF	TGTGCCAGCAGTTCCCCCGCCGGGACTAGCACAGATACGCAGTATTTT
TRBJ2-1	TRBV7-8	TRBD2	few	CASSSGTSGVEQFF	TGTGCCAGCAGCTCCGGGACTAGCGGGGTTGAGCAGTTCTTC
TRBJ1-4	TRBV12-3/TRBV12-4	-	-	CASSGTGSVNEKLFF	TGTGCCAGCAGTGGGACGGGCAGCGTTAATGAAAAACTGTTTTTT
TRBJ2-1	TRBV24-1	-	few	CATSRGGTSYNEQFF	TGTGCCACCAGCAGAGGAGGGACCTCCTACAATGAGCAGTTCTTC
TRBJ2-3	TRBV5-6	-	few	CASSGYSTDTQYF	TGTGCCAGCAGCGGCTACAGCACAGATACGCAGTATTTT
TRBJ2-3	TRBV20-1	-	once	CSAARLGSSTDTQYF	TGCAGTGCTGCCCGACTAGGATCTAGCACAGATACGCAGTATTTT
TRBJ1-2	TRBV3-1	-	few	CASSQSTTYGYTF	TGTGCCAGCAGCCAATCCACTACTTATGGCTACACCTTC
TRBJ2-7	TRBV6-5	-	few	CATSRFPYEQYF	TGTGCTACGAGCAGGTTTCCCTACGAGCAGTACTTC
TRBJ1-2	TRBV12-3/TRBV12-4	-	-	CASSLARTAYGYTF	TGTGCCAGCAGTTTAGCGCGAACGGCCTATGGCTACACCTTC
TRBJ1-2	TRBV6-5	-	-	CASSYIGGDHGYTF	TGTGCCAGCAGTTATATCGGAGGAGACCATGGCTACACCTTC
TRBJ1-4	TRBV10-3	TRBD1	-	CAISPGQGNEKLFF	TGTGCCATCAGTCCGGGACAGGGAAATGAAAAACTGTTTTTT
TRBJ2-7	TRBV7-2	-	many	CASSLAVPDEQYF	TGTGCCAGCAGCTTAGCTGTTCCCGACGAGCAGTACTTC
TRBJ2-3	TRBV4-2	TRBD2	-	CASSQESGGAKDTQYF	TGTGCCAGCAGCCAAGAAAGCGGGGGGGCCAAAGATACGCAGTATTTT
TRBJ2-3	TRBV7-9	TRBD2	few	CASSFPTSPSTDTQYF	TGTGCCAGCAGCTTCCCGACTAGCCCTAGCACAGATACGCAGTATTTT
TRBJ2-7	TRBV20-1	-	-	CSAHPPGEFSSYEQYF	TGCAGTGCCCACCCTCCGGGGGAATTTAGCTCCTACGAGCAGTACTTC
TRBJ2-7	TRBV6-5	-	-	CASSYSRGRSSYEQYF	TGTGCCAGCAGTTACTCGAGAGGCAGAAGCTCCTACGAGCAGTACTTC
TRBJ2-1	TRBV7-2	-	few	CASSSQGGGNEQFF	TGTGCCAGCAGCTCGCAGGGGGGGGGCAATGAGCAGTTCTTC
TRBJ1-2	TRBV6-2/TRBV6-3	-	few	CASSGLTGNYGYTF	TGTGCCAGCTCGGGTCTGACGGGAAACTATGGCTACACCTTC
TRBJ2-1	TRBV20-1	TRBD2	-	CSAGPGLGRYNEQFF	TGCAGTGCCGGACCGGGACTAGGTCGCTACAATGAGCAGTTCTTC
TRBJ2-6	TRBV28	-	-	CASSTGNGANVLTF	TGTGCCAGCAGTACAGGAAACGGGGCCAACGTCCTGACTTTC
TRBJ1-4	TRBV6-5	-	-	CASSYSIGQFEKLFF	TGTGCCAGCAGTTACTCGATCGGACAGTTCGAAAAACTGTTTTTT
TRBJ1-1	TRBV6-5	TRBD1	-	CASSFSGTVNTEAFF	TGTGCCAGCAGCTTCTCCGGGACAGTGAACACTGAAGCTTTCTTT
TRBJ2-1	TRBV20-1	-	few	CSARQKTYNEQFF	TGCAGTGCTCGACAGAAGACGTACAATGAGCAGTTCTTC
TRBJ1-5	TRBV12-3/TRBV12-4	-	-	CASSWAIRNQPQHF	TGTGCCAGCAGTTGGGCGATCCGCAATCAGCCCCAGCATTTT
TRBJ1-2	TRBV6-5	-	-	CASSYSSGAAYGYTF	TGTGCCAGCAGTTACTCAAGTGGGGCAGCCTATGGCTACACCTTC
TRBJ1-2	TRBV6-2/TRBV6-3	-	-	CASSPPQTFGYTF	TGTGCCAGCAGCCCACCACAGACGTTTGGCTACACCTTC
TRBJ2-4	TRBV5-5	-	-	CASSASLSKGIQYF	TGTGCCAGCAGCGCAAGCCTAAGTAAGGGCATTCAGTACTTC
TRBJ2-7	TRBV28	TRBD1	few	CASSRRTGPHEQYF	TGTGCCAGCAGTCGAAGGACAGGGCCCCACGAGCAGTACTTC
TRBJ1-5	TRBV7-9	TRBD1	-	CASSLQNRDSDQPQHF	TGTGCCAGCAGCTTACAGAATCGGGACAGTGATCAGCCCCAGCATTTT
TRBJ1-1	TRBV30	-	once	CASAGGTEAFF	TGTGCCTCCGCCGGGGGCACTGAAGCTTTCTTT
TRBJ2-1	TRBV29-1	-	-	CSVGEQHYEQFF	TGCAGCGTGGGGGAACAGCACTACGAGCAGTTCTTC
TRBJ2-3	TRBV29-1	-	-	CSVVRSDTQYF	TGCAGCGTTGTCCGATCTGATACGCAGTATTTT
TRBJ2-7	TRBV11-2	-	-	CASSRAGTEEQYF	TGTGCCAGCAGTCGAGCAGGGACGGAGGAGCAGTACTTC
TRBJ2-3	TRBV20-1	TRBD2	-	CSASGLAAITDTQYF	TGCAGTGCCTCCGGACTAGCGGCAATCACAGATACGCAGTATTTT
TRBJ2-1	TRBV6-2/TRBV6-3	-	few	CASSYGGLLNEQFF	TGTGCCAGCAGTTACGGTGGACTACTCAATGAGCAGTTCTTC
TRBJ2-1	TRBV20-1	-	few	CSARGWQGAYNEQFF	TGCAGTGCCAGAGGGTGGCAGGGCGCCTACAATGAGCAGTTCTTC